This TCR beta chain was profiled in a study of T-cell reconstitution after alpha-beta-depleted transplantation in children. This clonotype was seen a few times. Using unique molecular identifiers, the investigators prepared the TCRbeta library. From the PCR reads, TCRdb called clonotypes with MiXCR, one entry per CDR3 protein. The profile covers roughly 500,000 distinct CDR3 sequences, with 15% to 20% appearing a single time and less than 4% taken by the ten largest. CDR3 size: 16 residues. Germline CDR1 reads SGHTA; CDR2 reads FQGTGA. With 1 base removed from V and 1 base from J, the gap between germline ends came to 12 bases.

The clonotype was recovered from a human donor who donated a stem cell graft to a child with acute lymphoblastic leukemia. The chain uses TRBV7-3 and TRBJ2-3, with unresolved D. The sample here was PBMCs from the stem cell graft donor, taken from the stem cell graft. The DNA of the CDR3 is TGTGCCAGCAGCTTAATGACGGCCGAGGGCACAGATACGCAGTATTTT. Its protein product is CASSLMTAEGTDTQYF.